This T cell receptor beta chain was retrieved from a study of cytomegalovirus exposure and HLA in healthy donors. Whole-study results and caveats: The study listed some 160 cytomegalovirus-associated TCR beta chains. Most TCR sequences were uncommon, yet certain public TCRs appeared in many donors. Earlier findings revealed that most TCR beta V segments proved productive either about 90% or about 30% of the time.

Trimming removed 1 base from V and 9 bases from J, with 15 bases in between. CDR3 length: 15 amino acids. Germline V gene data show CDR1 as SGHTA and CDR2 as FQGNSA. Notes on this clone: Antigen: not known.

Samples came from healthy bone marrow donors. Amplification used 60 Vbeta primers and 13 Jbeta primers. Sequenced by immunoSEQ multiplex PCR; TCRdb stores in-frame clones only, minus some. The sample lists more than 85,000 clones, about 75% seen once, with roughly 14% in the top ten. Input material: PBMCs. The chain links TRBV7-2 to TRBJ2-2; maybe TRBD2 (6 bases). This TCR was recovered from a male donor in good health and CMV-seropositive. This CDR3 is CASSLDGTAVRELFF. CDR3 nucleotide sequence: TGTGCCAGCAGCTTAGACGGGACTGCTGTCAGGGAGCTGTTTTTT.